This is a list of T cell receptor beta chains from one sample in a study of shared clonotypes between healthy human individuals. The method was immunoSEQ multiplex PCR; TCRdb's version includes in-frame clones alone and lacks a portion of them. The sample shows 2 million to 2.5 million clones, roughly 91% of them seen only once. What was sequenced was naive CD8+ T cells from PBMCs. The origin of the receptors is a man aged 18 to 29 in good health. Some clones in this sample may be carry-over from other donors' samples. The CDR3 runs from the conserved cysteine through the conserved F or W. Fields, in order: D gene, J gene, V gene, clone size, CDR3 protein, CDR3 DNA. The D gene is left open where the match is weak. Clone size is stated in some rows and not others, as once, few, many or a class when expanded.

d_call: NA; j_call: TRBJ2-3; v_call: TRBV28; clone_size: NA; cdr3_aa: CASSPGPSTDTQYF; cdr3_nt: TGTGCCAGCAGTCCTGGCCCTAGCACAGATACGCAGTATTTT
d_call: NA; j_call: TRBJ2-3; v_call: TRBV11-3; clone_size: NA; cdr3_aa: CASSPAGSGVDTQYF; cdr3_nt: TGTGCCAGCAGCCCCGCCGGATCGGGGGTAGATACGCAGTATTTT
d_call: TRBD2; j_call: TRBJ2-1; v_call: TRBV13; clone_size: NA; cdr3_aa: CASSLSGGRIDNEQFF; cdr3_nt: TGTGCCAGCAGCTTAAGCGGCGGGAGGATCGACAATGAGCAGTTCTTC
d_call: TRBD1; j_call: TRBJ1-2; v_call: TRBV7-9; clone_size: once; cdr3_aa: CASSQGGLYGYTF; cdr3_nt: TGTGCCAGCAGCCAGGGGGGCTTATATGGCTACACCTTC
d_call: NA; j_call: TRBJ2-7; v_call: TRBV10-2; clone_size: NA; cdr3_aa: CASRGVWESYEQYF; cdr3_nt: TGCGCCAGCAGGGGGGTTTGGGAATCCTACGAGCAGTACTTC
d_call: NA; j_call: TRBJ1-1; v_call: TRBV25-1; clone_size: NA; cdr3_aa: CASSGLDISNTEAFF; cdr3_nt: TGTGCCAGCAGTGGTTTGGATATATCGAACACTGAAGCTTTCTTT
d_call: NA; j_call: TRBJ2-7; v_call: TRBV7-9; clone_size: NA; cdr3_aa: CASSPRGRRDSYEQYF; cdr3_nt: TGTGCCAGCAGCCCCCGGGGTCGTCGGGATTCCTACGAGCAGTACTTC
d_call: TRBD2; j_call: TRBJ2-1; v_call: TRBV6-1; clone_size: NA; cdr3_aa: CAGGSGFHNEQFF; cdr3_nt: TGTGCCGGCGGGAGCGGATTCCACAATGAGCAGTTCTTC
d_call: TRBD1; j_call: TRBJ1-2; v_call: TRBV7-8; clone_size: NA; cdr3_aa: CASSPQATPGQVKGYTF; cdr3_nt: TGTGCCAGCAGCCCACAAGCGACGCCCGGACAGGTGAAGGGCTACACCTTC
d_call: NA; j_call: TRBJ2-7; v_call: TRBV10-1; clone_size: NA; cdr3_aa: CASSDLRWGEQYF; cdr3_nt: TGCGCCAGCAGTGATCTTCGTTGGGGAGAGCAGTACTTC
d_call: TRBD2; j_call: TRBJ2-2; v_call: TRBV7-3; clone_size: NA; cdr3_aa: CASSLTGGPRTGELFF; cdr3_nt: TGTGCCAGCAGCTTAACGGGAGGGCCCCGGACCGGGGAGCTGTTTTTT
d_call: NA; j_call: TRBJ2-3; v_call: TRBV7-9; clone_size: NA; cdr3_aa: CASSRPLGDHTQYF; cdr3_nt: TGTGCCAGCAGCCGACCACTTGGGGATCATACGCAGTATTTT
d_call: NA; j_call: TRBJ1-1; v_call: TRBV5-1; clone_size: NA; cdr3_aa: CASSLGDGLENTEAFF; cdr3_nt: TGCGCCAGCAGCCTGGGCGACGGACTGGAGAACACTGAAGCTTTCTTT
d_call: NA; j_call: TRBJ2-1; v_call: TRBV19; clone_size: NA; cdr3_aa: CASSILTPNEQFF; cdr3_nt: TGTGCCAGTAGTATATTGACACCCAATGAGCAGTTCTTC
d_call: TRBD2; j_call: TRBJ2-7; v_call: TRBV4-1; clone_size: NA; cdr3_aa: CASSQEPSGRYYEQYF; cdr3_nt: TGCGCCAGCAGCCAAGAGCCTAGCGGGAGATACTACGAGCAGTACTTC
d_call: NA; j_call: TRBJ1-2; v_call: TRBV7-9; clone_size: NA; cdr3_aa: CASSSGQSDYGYTF; cdr3_nt: TGTGCCAGCAGCTCGGGACAAAGCGACTATGGCTACACCTTC
d_call: NA; j_call: TRBJ1-3; v_call: TRBV7-9; clone_size: NA; cdr3_aa: CASKHIQGSGNTIYF; cdr3_nt: TGTGCCAGCAAGCACATACAGGGATCTGGAAACACCATATATTTT